The present TCR beta chain was sequenced within a study of blood T cell repertoires in COVID-19. Study overall: Material from acute and convalescent COVID-19 was sourced from the United States, Italy and Spain.

In the authors' workflow: Nucleated cell counts were estimated from reference gene primer amplification. TCRdb's table, derived via immunoSEQ multiplex PCR, lists solely in-frame clones and lacks some. Clone size and V and J calls were adopted from that table, with D and trimming inferred from the DNA. The sample consists of roughly 250,000 clones, 90% to 95% of them appearing once. This CDR3 comprises 16 residues. The V gene's germline CDR1 is KGHSH and CDR2 LQKENI. V was cut by 4 bases and J by 5 bases, with 20 bases left in between. The cohort comprised adults aged roughly 18 to 95 years residing in some 24 US areas. Self-reported history from a screening survey and questionnaire set each donor's cohort.

The sample consisted of PBMCs or T cells enriched from blood (not recorded which). The sequence derives from a woman between 18 and 29 years old who had recovered from COVID-19. The chain is built from TRBV18 and TRBJ1-2; no firm D call. This chain's CDR3 is CASSQRLRSMNYGYTF. CDR3 DNA: TGTGCCAGCTCACAAAGACTCCGAAGCATGAATTATGGCTACACCTTC.